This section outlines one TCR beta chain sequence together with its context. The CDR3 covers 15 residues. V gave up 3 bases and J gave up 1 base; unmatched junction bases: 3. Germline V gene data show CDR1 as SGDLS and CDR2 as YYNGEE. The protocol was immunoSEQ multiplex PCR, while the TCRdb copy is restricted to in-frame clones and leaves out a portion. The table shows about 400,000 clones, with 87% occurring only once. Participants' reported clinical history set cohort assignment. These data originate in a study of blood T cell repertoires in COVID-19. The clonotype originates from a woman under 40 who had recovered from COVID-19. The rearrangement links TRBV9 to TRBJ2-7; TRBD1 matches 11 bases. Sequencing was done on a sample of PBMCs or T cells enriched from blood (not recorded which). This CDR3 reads CASSAGTGGSYEQYF. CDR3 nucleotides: TGTGCCAGCAGCGCGGGGACAGGGGGATCCTACGAGCAGTACTTC.